A selection of T cell receptor beta chains follows, all from one sample in a study of blood T cell repertoires in COVID-19. TCRdb's table, derived via immunoSEQ multiplex PCR, lists solely in-frame clones and lacks some. The sample has over 250,000 clones; roughly 89% are singletons. The source material was PBMCs or T cells enriched from blood (not recorded which). The receptors come from a man aged 40-49 years who had recovered from COVID-19. The CDR3 runs from the conserved cysteine through the conserved F or W. The order of the fields is D gene, clone size, V gene, J gene, CDR3 protein, CDR3 DNA. The D gene is left open where the match is weak. The size field is filled for only some rows; it gives once, few, many or a size class.

d_gene: -; abundance: few; v_gene: TRBV24-1; j_gene: TRBJ2-7; CDR3aa: CATGGRNTYEQYF; CDR3nt: TGTGCCACCGGCGGGCGGAACACCTACGAGCAGTACTTC
d_gene: TRBD1; abundance: -; v_gene: TRBV28; j_gene: TRBJ1-2; CDR3aa: CASSSGTGVDNYGYTF; CDR3nt: TGTGCCAGCAGTTCCGGGACAGGGGTCGATAACTATGGCTACACCTTC
d_gene: TRBD2; abundance: -; v_gene: TRBV6-2/TRBV6-3; j_gene: TRBJ2-7; CDR3aa: CASSFQTGTSVEQYF; CDR3nt: TGTGCCAGCAGTTTCCAGACCGGGACTAGTGTCGAGCAGTACTTC
d_gene: -; abundance: -; v_gene: TRBV27; j_gene: TRBJ2-7; CDR3aa: CASSEKGGLEQYF; CDR3nt: TGTGCCAGCAGTGAAAAAGGGGGTCTCGAGCAGTACTTC
d_gene: -; abundance: -; v_gene: TRBV9; j_gene: TRBJ2-3; CDR3aa: CASSVGLEARTDTQYF; CDR3nt: TGTGCCAGCAGCGTAGGTCTGGAGGCCCGCACAGATACGCAGTATTTT
d_gene: -; abundance: many; v_gene: TRBV27; j_gene: TRBJ2-1; CDR3aa: CASSDQGSSYNEQFF; CDR3nt: TGTGCCAGCAGTGACCAGGGGAGCTCCTACAATGAGCAGTTCTTC
d_gene: -; abundance: -; v_gene: TRBV7-8; j_gene: TRBJ1-1; CDR3aa: CASSRLSNTEAFF; CDR3nt: TGTGCCAGCAGCCGTTTATCTAACACTGAAGCTTTCTTT
d_gene: -; abundance: once; v_gene: TRBV28; j_gene: TRBJ2-7; CDR3aa: CASSQGGTAYEQYF; CDR3nt: TGTGCCAGCAGCCAAGGGGGGACAGCCTACGAGCAGTACTTC
d_gene: TRBD1; abundance: -; v_gene: TRBV27; j_gene: TRBJ1-2; CDR3aa: CASSMNRGEGYTF; CDR3nt: TGTGCCAGCAGTATGAACAGGGGGGAAGGCTACACCTTC
d_gene: -; abundance: -; v_gene: TRBV29-1; j_gene: TRBJ2-7; CDR3aa: CSVPVGHEQYF; CDR3nt: TGCAGCGTCCCGGTCGGTCACGAGCAGTACTTC
d_gene: TRBD2; abundance: -; v_gene: TRBV7-2; j_gene: TRBJ2-1; CDR3aa: CASSLTSGMAFYNEQFF; CDR3nt: TGTGCCAGCAGCTTAACTAGCGGTATGGCATTCTACAATGAGCAGTTCTTC
d_gene: -; abundance: -; v_gene: TRBV3-1/TRBV3-2; j_gene: TRBJ2-1; CDR3aa: CASSQDGIAVAYNEQFF; CDR3nt: TGTGCCAGCAGCCAAGATGGAATAGCCGTAGCCTACAATGAGCAGTTCTTC
d_gene: -; abundance: -; v_gene: TRBV6-5; j_gene: TRBJ1-2; CDR3aa: CASSQTGGYYGYTF; CDR3nt: TGTGCCAGCAGCCAGACAGGTGGATACTATGGCTACACCTTC
d_gene: -; abundance: -; v_gene: TRBV6-4; j_gene: TRBJ2-1; CDR3aa: CASSRDSYNEQFF; CDR3nt: TGTGCCAGCAGCCGGGACTCCTACAATGAGCAGTTCTTC
d_gene: TRBD2; abundance: -; v_gene: TRBV2; j_gene: TRBJ2-3; CDR3aa: CASGDHRTSGTDTQYF; CDR3nt: TGTGCCAGCGGGGACCACAGGACTAGCGGCACAGATACGCAGTATTTT
d_gene: -; abundance: few; v_gene: TRBV29-1; j_gene: TRBJ1-1; CDR3aa: CSVEDSGRTEAFF; CDR3nt: TGCAGCGTTGAAGATTCAGGCAGGACTGAAGCTTTCTTT
d_gene: TRBD1; abundance: few; v_gene: TRBV29-1; j_gene: TRBJ1-4; CDR3aa: CSVMGGQGASNEKLFF; CDR3nt: TGCAGCGTTATGGGGGGACAGGGGGCTTCTAATGAAAAACTGTTTTTT
d_gene: -; abundance: -; v_gene: TRBV4-3; j_gene: TRBJ1-1; CDR3aa: CASSHRQYPNTEAFF; CDR3nt: TGCGCCAGCAGCCACAGACAGTATCCGAACACTGAAGCTTTCTTT
d_gene: TRBD2; abundance: -; v_gene: TRBV6-2/TRBV6-3; j_gene: TRBJ2-3; CDR3aa: CASSYSGLESTDTQYF; CDR3nt: TGTGCCAGCAGTTACTCGGGACTAGAGAGCACAGATACGCAGTATTTT
d_gene: TRBD2; abundance: -; v_gene: TRBV9; j_gene: TRBJ2-7; CDR3aa: CASSALGLAGGTGDEQYF; CDR3nt: TGTGCCAGCAGCGCACTGGGACTAGCGGGAGGCACCGGGGACGAGCAGTACTTC
d_gene: TRBD1; abundance: -; v_gene: TRBV24-1; j_gene: TRBJ1-2; CDR3aa: CATSEPGQPVYGYTF; CDR3nt: TGTGCCACCAGTGAACCGGGACAGCCCGTCTATGGCTACACCTTC
d_gene: TRBD1; abundance: -; v_gene: TRBV12-5; j_gene: TRBJ1-5; CDR3aa: CASGSGTVSHWNQPQHF; CDR3nt: TGTGCTAGTGGTTCCGGGACAGTTTCTCATTGGAATCAGCCCCAGCATTTT
d_gene: -; abundance: -; v_gene: TRBV18; j_gene: TRBJ2-3; CDR3aa: CASSPPSSTDTQYF; CDR3nt: TGTGCCAGCTCACCCCCCTCTAGCACAGATACGCAGTATTTT
d_gene: -; abundance: -; v_gene: TRBV19; j_gene: TRBJ1-2; CDR3aa: CASSEVAGVYGYTF; CDR3nt: TGTGCCAGTAGTGAGGTGGCAGGGGTCTATGGCTACACCTTC
d_gene: -; abundance: -; v_gene: TRBV21-1; j_gene: TRBJ1-4; CDR3aa: CASSNRGLDEKLFF; CDR3nt: TGTGCCAGCAGCAACAGGGGGCTGGATGAAAAACTGTTTTTT
d_gene: TRBD1; abundance: -; v_gene: TRBV28; j_gene: TRBJ2-7; CDR3aa: CASSRQGPYEQYF; CDR3nt: TGTGCCAGCAGTAGACAGGGACCCTACGAGCAGTACTTC
d_gene: -; abundance: -; v_gene: TRBV6-2/TRBV6-3; j_gene: TRBJ1-5; CDR3aa: CASSYPDSLQPQHF; CDR3nt: TGTGCCAGCAGTTATCCCGACAGTCTTCAGCCCCAGCATTTT
d_gene: -; abundance: -; v_gene: TRBV19; j_gene: TRBJ2-1; CDR3aa: CASIATREGSYNEQFF; CDR3nt: TGTGCCAGTATTGCGACCCGAGAGGGCTCCTACAATGAGCAGTTCTTC
d_gene: TRBD1; abundance: once; v_gene: TRBV28; j_gene: TRBJ2-7; CDR3aa: CASSLPPWQGEPFYEQYF; CDR3nt: TGTGCCAGCAGCTTACCTCCCTGGCAGGGGGAGCCTTTTTACGAGCAGTACTTC
d_gene: -; abundance: -; v_gene: TRBV7-3; j_gene: TRBJ2-1; CDR3aa: CASSLTGGGNEQFF; CDR3nt: TGTGCCAGCAGCTTAACGGGGGGAGGCAATGAGCAGTTCTTC
d_gene: -; abundance: -; v_gene: TRBV19; j_gene: TRBJ2-3; CDR3aa: CASSNHQGSSTDTQYF; CDR3nt: TGTGCCAGTAGTAATCACCAGGGGTCTAGCACAGATACGCAGTATTTT
d_gene: TRBD2; abundance: -; v_gene: TRBV18; j_gene: TRBJ2-5; CDR3aa: CASSPTSGSRETQYF; CDR3nt: TGTGCCAGCTCACCAACTAGCGGGAGTCGGGAGACCCAGTACTTC
d_gene: -; abundance: -; v_gene: TRBV27; j_gene: TRBJ2-7; CDR3aa: CASSLGRSYEQYF; CDR3nt: TGTGCCAGCAGTTTAGGCCGATCCTACGAGCAGTACTTC
d_gene: TRBD1; abundance: -; v_gene: TRBV28; j_gene: TRBJ1-4; CDR3aa: CASSSSGTGINEKLFF; CDR3nt: TGTGCCAGCAGTTCCTCCGGGACAGGGATAAATGAAAAACTGTTTTTT
d_gene: TRBD2; abundance: -; v_gene: TRBV11-3; j_gene: TRBJ2-7; CDR3aa: CASQVLASYGEQYF; CDR3nt: TGTGCCAGCCAGGTACTAGCGTCGTATGGGGAGCAGTACTTC
d_gene: -; abundance: -; v_gene: TRBV3-1/TRBV3-2; j_gene: TRBJ1-6; CDR3aa: CASSQVPRGNSPLHF; CDR3nt: TGTGCCAGCAGCCAAGTACCCAGGGGAAACTCACCCCTCCACTTT
d_gene: TRBD1; abundance: -; v_gene: TRBV11-2; j_gene: TRBJ1-2; CDR3aa: CASSLVDRGYGYTF; CDR3nt: TGTGCCAGCAGCTTAGTCGACAGGGGCTATGGCTACACCTTC
d_gene: TRBD1; abundance: -; v_gene: TRBV19; j_gene: TRBJ1-5; CDR3aa: CASSNGQGGIQPQHF; CDR3nt: TGTGCCAGTAGTAACGGACAGGGAGGGATCCAGCCCCAGCATTTT
d_gene: TRBD1; abundance: -; v_gene: TRBV3-1/TRBV3-2; j_gene: TRBJ2-5; CDR3aa: CASSQRTGGRETQYF; CDR3nt: TGTGCCAGCAGCCAACGTACAGGGGGCAGGGAGACCCAGTACTTC
d_gene: -; abundance: -; v_gene: TRBV7-7; j_gene: TRBJ2-7; CDR3aa: CASSFSQEGEQYF; CDR3nt: TGTGCTAGCAGCTTCTCGCAGGAGGGCGAGCAGTACTTC
d_gene: TRBD1; abundance: -; v_gene: TRBV11-3; j_gene: TRBJ1-6; CDR3aa: CASSPRTGDNSPLHF; CDR3nt: TGTGCCAGCAGCCCCCGGACAGGGGATAATTCACCCCTCCACTTT
d_gene: TRBD2; abundance: -; v_gene: TRBV28; j_gene: TRBJ2-1; CDR3aa: CASSLAGGYNEQFF; CDR3nt: TGTGCCAGCAGTTTAGCGGGAGGCTACAATGAGCAGTTCTTC
d_gene: -; abundance: -; v_gene: TRBV9; j_gene: TRBJ2-1; CDR3aa: CASSVEGLNNEQFF; CDR3nt: TGTGCCAGCAGCGTAGAAGGACTAAATAATGAGCAGTTCTTC
d_gene: -; abundance: -; v_gene: TRBV2; j_gene: TRBJ1-3; CDR3aa: CASSEEGIPGNTIYF; CDR3nt: TGTGCCAGCAGTGAAGAGGGGATCCCTGGAAACACCATATATTTT
d_gene: TRBD1; abundance: -; v_gene: TRBV6-5; j_gene: TRBJ2-7; CDR3aa: CASSSTGTGLYEQYF; CDR3nt: TGTGCCAGCAGCTCTACCGGGACAGGGTTGTACGAGCAGTACTTC
d_gene: -; abundance: -; v_gene: TRBV28; j_gene: TRBJ2-3; CDR3aa: CASSPGHLSTDTQYF; CDR3nt: TGTGCCAGCAGCCCTGGACACCTGAGCACAGATACGCAGTATTTT